This section outlines one T cell receptor (beta chain) sequence together with its context. This record belongs to a study of shared clonotypes between healthy human individuals. The repertoire was sequenced with immunoSEQ multiplex PCR; TCRdb's copy has only in-frame clones and lacks some. The table lists some 740,000 clones, almost 95% of them singletons. CD8 cells classed as naive were CD45RO-negative and positively selected for CCR7, excluding terminally differentiated effector memory CD45RA+ cells. Caucasian adults residing in Nashville, Tennessee made up all the donors. CDR1 MDHEN and CDR2 SYDVKM come from the germline V gene. V was clipped by 5 bases and J by 0 bases; unmatched bases: 12. The CDR3 loop spans 17 amino acids.

Specimen: naive CD8+ T cells sorted from blood. The chain combines TRBV28 with TRBJ1-1, with TRBD1 identical over 7 bases. This clonotype was sampled from a man younger than 40 in good health. The CDR3 DNA is TGTGCCAGCAGTATAGGACAGGCCTACCTATTGAACACTGAAGCTTTCTTT. It is translated as CASSIGQAYLLNTEAFF.